This TCR beta chain stems from a study of T cells in Graves' hyperthyroidism and ophthalmopathy. The overall study: Before any treatment, at initial diagnosis, peripheral blood was collected. Whole-study results and caveats: Ophthalmopathy was told apart from stable hyperthyroidism by a 13 V-J model. Most clonotypes expanded in the thyroid (above 0.001) were also present in blood.

This clonotype came up many times. The antigen remains undetermined. Diagnoses were established using clinical symptoms, serum thyroxine and TRAb, thyroid ultrasound and orbital computed tomography. Amplified TCR beta CDR3 regions came from RNA transcripts. During a first-round RT-PCR of the TCR CDR3, the HTBI primer set was used. Each CDR3 protein gets one entry after TCRdb re-called the multiplex PCR reads with MiXCR. The sample contains over 350,000 distinct CDR3 sequences, approximately 17% of which appear only once. The CDR3 consists of 15 residues. The V gene's germline CDR1 is SGDLS and CDR2 YYNGEE. With V trimmed by 2 bases and J by 5 bases, 9 bases remained unmatched.

This TCR came from a man younger than 35 with Graves' ophthalmopathy. This rearrangement joins TRBV9 to TRBJ2-5; the match to TRBD2 covers 7 bases. The source material was blood. The CDR3 bases are TGTGCCAGCAGCGTCTCCTCGGGGGGTAGGGAGACCCAGTACTTC. Translation: CASSVSSGGRETQYF.